This T cell receptor (beta chain) comes out of a study of blood T cell repertoires in COVID-19 (dated by TCRdb to 2018 to 2021). Background for the entire study: Samples from collaborators originated in the United States, Italy and Spain and spanned both the acute and convalescent phases of COVID-19. Sample metadata almost always included a de-identified subject ID, COVID-19 status, age in years and sex. The prospective study material was composed of cDNA or gDNA derived from T cells, B-cell-depleted T cells, or PBMCs. Subjects who had been exposed to COVID-19, were actively infected with it, or had recovered from it provided the deeply sampled blood TCRbeta repertoires that made up the dataset. The repertoires were released in a freely available public database meant as a resource for research on the immune response to SARS-CoV-2. Where available, HLA class I and class II types were obtained from metadata supplied by the sample provider rather than from assay-based typing. The samples were drawn from two sources: the first 160 participants of the ongoing ImmuneRACE study, and 1,200 or so subjects contributed by 6 global collaborators.

About this clone itself: Its antigen is unknown. It has no much larger one-base neighbor in the sample; base qualities were not kept.

In the prospective study, participants were roughly 18 to 89 years old, resided in fewer than 25 geographic areas of the United States, and were enrolled through a virtual design. Cohort assignment in the prospective study relied on participant-reported clinical history from a screening survey and a study questionnaire. For ImmuneRACE Cohort 3, a participant was defined as recovered based on two consecutive negative NP/OP PCR tests, clearance by a healthcare professional, or resolution of symptoms. In the prospective study, whole blood, serum and a nasopharyngeal or oropharyngeal swab were collected from each participant by mobile phlebotomists. Additional blood draws and questionnaires over an approximately two-month period could optionally be provided by prospective study participants. Before DNA extraction, prospective study blood samples were shipped either frozen or at room temperature. The immunoSEQ Assay, a bias-controlled multiplex PCR, was used to amplify TCRbeta CDR3 regions from genomic DNA. The study's own analysis went as follows. Nucleated cell counts per sample were estimated from amplification of reference gene primers within the assay. To quantify the absolute abundance of each unique TCRbeta CDR3 rearrangement, sequence reads were collapsed and filtered. For each sample, productive Simpson clonality was calculated by taking the square root of Simpson's diversity index across productive rearrangements. Here the immuneACCESS table is served through TCRdb, limited to in-frame sequences with V and J called. Missing clones are a known gap in these copies; in checked studies unresolved V genes cover under half, and the rest lacks a known reason. V, J and clone size were drawn from that table, and D and trimming were deduced from the DNA. The sample table holds a few hundred thousand clones, of which about 88% were seen once. The ten largest clones take up less than 3% of the sample.

What the work shows at the level of the full study, not this receptor alone: Clinical and demographic metadata were provided uncurated, with the amount varying by source and participant.

Including cysteine and phenylalanine, the CDR3 has 15 amino acids. Only the CDR3 region is kept as DNA, spanning 45 bases read in frame from base 1. Based on the germline V gene, the CDR1 and CDR2 sequences are LGHNA and YSLEER. V lost 3 bases and J lost 1 base; the stretch between them is 12 bases long. Recombination joined TRBV4-3 with TRBJ1-1; the D region possibly corresponds to TRBD1 (5 bases align). The source of this sequence is a woman aged 50 to 65 who had recovered from COVID-19. Sequenced: PBMCs or T cells enriched from blood (not recorded which). The nucleotide sequence reads TGCGCCAGCAGCCATGCGGGGACGGCGAACACTGAAGCTTTCTTT. The resulting protein is CASSHAGTANTEAFF.